The 23 T cell receptor beta chains below all came from one sample that was sequenced in a study of metastatic and nonmetastatic thyroid tumors (dated by TCRdb to about 2020). To prepare the library, PCR was applied. TCRdb names Illumina HiSeq 4000 as the instrument used. TCRdb trimmed the raw reads at Q25, called clones with MiXCR and kept productive beta chains. Counted in this sample were some 40,000 clones; roughly a fifth of them appeared once. Around 16% of the sample goes to the ten largest clones. None of the patients had been given any treatment before thyroid surgery. Specimen: blood. These receptors all come from a female donor with papillary thyroid cancer or a benign thyroid nodule (not recorded which). Some clones in this sample may be carry-over from other donors' samples.

This clone was seen ten or more times. The chain uses TRBV20-1 and TRBJ2-7; D is unclear. The V gene's germline CDR1 is DFQATT and CDR2 SNEGSKA (reference sequence). Trimming cost V 0 bases and J 2 bases, with 11 bases left between them. The CDR3 is 14 residues long. The CDR3 region is CSARDALFTYEQYF. In nucleotides, the CDR3 is TGCAGTGCTAGAGATGCACTATTTACCTACGAGCAGTACTTC.

In this sample, this clone is medium-sized. The rearrangement links TRBV6-5 to TRBJ2-7, with 8 bases identical to TRBD2. Germline assignment: CDR1 MNHEY and CDR2 SVGAGI. J lost 9 bases, V lost 2 bases, and 9 bases had no gene match. The CDR3 sequence is 14 residues long. This CDR3 is CASSYERELSGQYF. The CDR3 bases are TGTGCCAGCAGTTACGAGCGGGAGTTATCCGGGCAGTACTTC.

Notes on this clone: A read error may produce the germline difference seen at one junction end. The CDR3 DNA reads TGCGCCAGCATCCAAGATCTAAAGCAGGTGGCGTTGGTTCCGTACTTC. The encoded protein is CASIQDLKQVALVPYF. The chain combines TRBV4-3 with TRBJ2-7; D not resolved. Per the germline V gene, CDR1 is LGHNA and CDR2 is YSLEER. CDR3 length equals 16 residues.

This clone was observed many times. CDR3 DNA sequence: TGCGCCAGCAGCTTGGAAAGAGGGGATACGCAGTATTTT. Translating gives CASSLERGDTQYF. This chain joins TRBV5-1 and TRBJ2-3; TRBD2 might be the D (5 bases). Germline V gives CDR1 SGHRS, CDR2 YFSETQ. Trimming removed 0 bases from V and 6 bases from J, with 8 bases in between. The CDR3 runs 13 residues.

Comment on this clone: This could be a read error, since a much larger clone is one nucleotide away. V gene TRBV5-1 combines with J gene TRBJ2-1; the D gene could be TRBD1 or TRBD2 (5 bases each). In germline, CDR1 is SGHRS, CDR2 YFSETQ. There are 15 residues in the CDR3. The V gene lost 4 bases and the J gene lost 3 bases, with 14 bases spanning the gap. The DNA of the CDR3 is TGCGCCAGCAGCCCGGGACGAGCGGTCTACAATGAGCAGTTCTTC. Encoded protein: CASSPGRAVYNEQFF.

J is TRBJ2-7 and V is TRBV20-1; 9 positions match TRBD2. The ends lost 6 bases at V and 0 bases at J; junction bases unmatched: 6. Looked up from germline, CDR1 is DFQATT and CDR2 is SNEGSKA (reference sequence). CDR3 length equals 14 residues. The CDR3 bases are TGCAGTGCGACAGCGGGAGGTCCCTCCTACGAGCAGTACTTC. This translates into CSATAGGPSYEQYF.

This clone has ten or more counts. The sample has other DNA sequences that encode this CDR3 too. V gene TRBV12-3 or TRBV12-4 combines with J gene TRBJ2-2; the match to TRBD2 covers 9 bases. The CDR3 length is 16 residues. V gave up 5 bases and J gave up 5 bases; unmatched junction bases: 9. The CDR3 nucleotides are TGTGCCAGCAGTCCCCTCATAGCGGGAGAAACCGGGGAGCTGTTTTTT. It yields the protein CASSPLIAGETGELFF.

This clone was detected a few times. One end of the junction does not line up with germline, which may come from a read error. The gene calls are TRBV27 and TRBJ2-1; 8 bases map to TRBD2. Germline V gives CDR1 MNHEY, CDR2 SMNVEV (reference sequence). This CDR3 region has 14 residues. The CDR3 is CAGRLGLGYNEQFF. The CDR3 DNA reads TGTGCCGGCAGACTGGGACTAGGATACAATGAGCAGTTCTTC.

This clone was recorded once. This chain connects TRBV5-1 to TRBJ2-1; maybe TRBD2 (6 bases). Per germline, CDR1 SGHRS and CDR2 YFSETQ. V was pared by 2 bases and J by 0 bases, with 9 bases between. The CDR3 is 15 amino acids. CDR3 coding DNA: TGCGCCAGCAGCTTTAGCGGCAACTCCTACAATGAGCAGTTCTTC. It specifies CASSFSGNSYNEQFF.

This clone was counted many times. The identical CDR3 is also encoded by other nucleotide sequences in the sample. The chain recombines TRBV7-3 with TRBJ1-1; no definite D call. Germline CDR1 SGHTA, CDR2 FQGTGA. CDR3 length: 13 amino acids. V was trimmed by 4 bases and J by 7 bases, leaving 13 bases between them. The CDR3 loop is CASSSHPSSEAFF. The DNA for the CDR3 is TGTGCCAGCAGCTCCCATCCTTCCAGTGAAGCTTTCTTT. The full variable domain, completed using reference TRBV7-3 and TRBJ1-1, is GAGVSQTPSNKVTEKGKYVELRCDPISGHTALYWYRQSLGQGPEFLIYFQGTGAADDSGLPNDRFFAVRPEGSVSTLKIQRTERGDSAVYLCASSSHPSSEAFFGQGTRLTVV.

The table lists this clone with many counts. Mismatch with germline at one junction end may stem from a read error. The V gene is TRBV12-3 or TRBV12-4, the J gene TRBJ2-4; possible D gene TRBD2, 6 bases. CDR3 length: 16 amino acids. Here the CDR3 reads CANSPRDWYEENIQYF. CDR3 nucleotides: TGTGCCAACAGTCCCCGGGACTGGTACGAGGAAAACATTCAGTACTTC.

This clone was observed a few times. This sequence may be a read error, since a much larger clone differs from it by one base. V gene TRBV28 combines with J gene TRBJ2-6; D possibly corresponds to TRBD2 (5 bases). Germline loops: CDR1 MDHEN, CDR2 SYDVKM. V was shortened by 6 bases and J by 5 bases, with 17 bases between the two germline ends. This CDR3 region has 16 residues. CDR3 sequence (DNA): TGTGCCAGCAGCCCAAGTTCGGGGTCTCGGGCCAACGTCCTGACTTTC. It encodes CASSPSSGSRANVLTF.

The rearrangement links TRBV24-1 to TRBJ2-2, with 9 positions matching TRBD1. J lost 5 bases, V lost 6 bases, and 12 bases had no gene match. Germline CDR1 and CDR2: KGHDR and SFDVKD. This CDR3 has 17 residues. The CDR3 coding sequence is TGTGCCACCAGTTATTCATTGGACAGGGGCCATACCGGGGAGCTGTTTTTT. Translating it yields CATSYSLDRGHTGELFF.

Many counts were recorded for this clone. The chain combines TRBV6-1 with TRBJ2-5; possible D gene TRBD2, 7 bases. Germline V gene data show CDR1 as MNHNS and CDR2 as SASEGT. V was pared by 5 bases and J by 5 bases, with 15 bases between. This CDR3 has 14 amino acids. The CDR3: CASSRSGTPETQYF. The CDR3, as DNA: TGTGCCAGCAGTAGGAGCGGGACACCGGAGACCCAGTACTTC.

This clone was seen repeatedly, ten times or more. The chain employs TRBV4-1 and TRBJ2-1; maybe TRBD1 (6 bases). The CDR3 is 19 amino acids. Germline CDR1 is MGHRA and CDR2 is YSYEKL. Trimming left V 0 bases short and J 0 bases short, with 18 bases between. The CDR3 DNA is TGCGCCAGCAGCCAAGATGAATACAGGGTCCTAAGCTCCTACAATGAGCAGTTCTTC. Residues: CASSQDEYRVLSSYNEQFF.

The table lists this clone with a few counts. The chain carries TRBV28 and TRBJ2-7, with 12 bases matching TRBD2. This CDR3 comprises 19 residues. Germline V gives CDR1 MDHEN, CDR2 SYDVKM. The ends lost 6 bases at V and 0 bases at J; junction bases unmatched: 15. CDR3 residues: CASRPHSGTSGSSSYEQYF. DNA of the CDR3: TGTGCCAGCAGACCCCACTCCGGGACTAGCGGGTCCTCCTCCTACGAGCAGTACTTC. Drawing the rest from reference TRBV28 and TRBJ2-7, the complete variable domain is DVKVTQSSRYLVKRTGEKVFLECVQDMDHENMFWYRQDPGLGLRLIYFSYDVKMKEKGDIPEGYSVSREKKERFSLILESASTNQTSMYLCASRPHSGTSGSSSYEQYFGPGTRLTVT.

This clone was seen a few times. A read error may produce the germline difference seen at one junction end. This chain uses TRBV5-1 with TRBJ2-7; D is undetermined. Germline V gene data show CDR1 as SGHRS and CDR2 as YFSETQ. There are 15 residues in the CDR3. CDR3 sequence: CASSLLSGLAYEHYF. The CDR3 DNA follows: TGCGCCAGCAGCTTACTATCGGGCCTGGCCTACGAGCATTACTTC. Full variable domain (outside the CDR3, taken from reference TRBV5-1 and TRBJ2-7): KAGVTQTPRYLIKTRGQQVTLSCSPISGHRSVSWYQQTPGQGLQFLFEYFSETQRNKGNFPGRFSGRQFSNSRSEMNVSTLELGDSALYLCASSLLSGLAYEHYFGPGTRLTVT.

This clone occurred many times. The chain is built from TRBV7-3 and TRBJ2-1, with D perhaps TRBD2 (6 bases). The CDR3 sequence is 14 residues long. The V gene's germline CDR1 is SGHTA and CDR2 FQGTGA. Trimming took off 5 bases at V and 8 bases at J, with 16 bases between the two ends. This CDR3 reads CASSQNFGGDEQFF. The CDR3 DNA reads TGTGCCAGCAGCCAAAACTTCGGGGGTGATGAGCAGTTCTTC.

By sample share, this clone is medium-sized. In DNA form, the CDR3 reads TGTGCCAGTAGCGGGACAGGGGAGGCAGATACGCAGTATTTT. Its translation: CASSGTGEADTQYF. The rearrangement links TRBV19 to TRBJ2-3; TRBD1 aligns across 10 bases. J lost 4 bases, V lost 6 bases, and 4 bases had no gene match. CDR1 is LNHDA, CDR2 SQIVND, per germline (reference sequence). The CDR3 spans 14 residues.

This clone was counted ten times or more. The V gene is TRBV16, the J gene TRBJ1-2, with D maybe TRBD1 (5 bases). V was clipped by 5 bases and J by 1 base, with 8 bases between them. CDR1 is KGHSY, CDR2 FQNENV, per germline. This CDR3 is 13 amino acids long. CDR3 sequence (DNA): TGTGCCAGCAGCGGGACCAGTAACTATGGCTACACCTTC. Translation gives CASSGTSNYGYTF. Supplemented by reference TRBV16 and TRBJ1-2, the full variable domain reads GEEVAQTPKHLVRGEGQKAKLYCAPIKGHSYVFWYQQVLKNEFKFLISFQNENVFDETGMPKERFSAKCLPNSPCSLEIQATKLEDSAVYFCASSGTSNYGYTFGSGTRLTVV.

There are many counts of this clone. The rearrangement joins TRBV5-6 to TRBJ1-2; 8 nucleotides agree with TRBD1. The CDR3 runs to 12 residues. From germline, CDR1 is SGHDT and CDR2 YYEEEE. Trimming at V came to 1 base and at J to 8 bases, leaving 1 base not matched to a gene. CDR3 sequence (DNA): TGTGCCAGCAGCTTGTCAGGGGGCGGCTACACCTTC. The encoded protein is CASSLSGGGYTF.

This clone was detected many times. A clone one base away is much larger, so this may be a read error. Other DNA sequences in this sample translate to the same CDR3. This chain connects TRBV6-5 to TRBJ1-6; D remains ambiguous. This CDR3 is 15 amino acids long. Germline CDR1 MNHEY, CDR2 SVGAGI. CDR3 loop: CASSYDGSYNSPLHF. For the CDR3, the DNA is TGTGCCAGCAGTTACGACGGCTCCTATAATTCGCCCCTCCACTTT.

This clone was observed at least ten times. V usage is TRBV18 and J usage is TRBJ2-1; D might be TRBD1 (6 bases). The V and J ends lost 6 bases and 9 bases respectively, with 21 bases between them. The CDR3 length is 15 residues. In germline, CDR1 is KGHSH, CDR2 LQKENI. CDR3 sequence: CASSPTIQGFVEQFF. DNA of the CDR3: TGTGCCAGCTCTCCGACGATACAGGGTTTTGTTGAGCAGTTCTTC.